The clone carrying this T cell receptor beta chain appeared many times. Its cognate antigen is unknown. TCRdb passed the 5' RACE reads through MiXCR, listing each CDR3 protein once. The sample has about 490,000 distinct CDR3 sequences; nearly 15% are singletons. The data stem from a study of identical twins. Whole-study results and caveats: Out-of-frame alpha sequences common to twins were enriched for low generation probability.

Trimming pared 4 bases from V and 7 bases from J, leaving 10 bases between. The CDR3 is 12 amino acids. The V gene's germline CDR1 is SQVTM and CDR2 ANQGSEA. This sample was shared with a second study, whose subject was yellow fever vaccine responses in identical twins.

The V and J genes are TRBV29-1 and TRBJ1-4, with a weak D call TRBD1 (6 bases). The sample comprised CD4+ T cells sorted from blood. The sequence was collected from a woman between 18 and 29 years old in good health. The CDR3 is CSVAGVGEKLFF. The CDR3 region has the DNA TGCAGCGTTGCAGGGGTAGGTGAAAAACTGTTTTTT.